The 32 T cell receptor beta chains given below trace back to one sample, sequenced in a study of blood T cell repertoires in COVID-19. Only in-frame clones appear in the TCRdb table, and some are missing; sequencing was by immunoSEQ multiplex PCR. The sample includes roughly 48,000 clones, 65% to 85% of them seen just once. The specimen was peripheral blood. The receptors derive from a man aged 65 to 85 with acute or convalescent COVID-19.

J is TRBJ2-7 and V is TRBV23-1; D ambiguous. TRBV23-1 is flagged as an ORF with uncertain function. The V end lost 3 bases, the J end lost 0 bases, and 9 bases lay between the germline ends. The CDR3 consists of 14 residues. CDR3 DNA: TGCGCCAGCAGTCATGATGGCAGCTCCTACGAGCAGTACTTC. Translating it yields CASSHDGSSYEQYF.

The chain carries TRBV6-5 and TRBJ1-3; D is ambiguous. The V gene's germline CDR1 is MNHEY and CDR2 SVGAGI. Deletions cut 6 bases from V and 0 bases from J, with 9 bases between. The CDR3 totals 14 residues. DNA for the CDR3: TGTGCCAGCAGCCCCGGGTCCTCTGGAAACACCATATATTTT. This sequence encodes CASSPGSSGNTIYF.

This clone was seen only once. CDR3 bases: TGTGCCAGCAGTTTAGGGGGGAACTCCTACGAGCAGTACTTC. Encoded protein: CASSLGGNSYEQYF. The J gene is TRBJ2-7, the V gene TRBV27; a possible D gene is TRBD2 (6 bases). The V gene lost 2 bases and the J gene lost 0 bases, with 8 bases spanning the gap. The CDR3 contains 14 residues. CDR1 is MNHEY and CDR2 is SMNVEV in the germline V gene (reference sequence).

This chain uses TRBV21-1 with TRBJ2-1; TRBD1, the table's D call, was not compared with the DNA. TRBV21-1 is flagged as a pseudogene. CDR3 length: 15 amino acids. The CDR3 nucleotides read TGTGCCAGCATAGTTAGGGACAGTTGTGTCGATGAGCAGTTCTTC. It is translated as CASIVRDSCVDEQFF.

The rearrangement joins TRBV27 to TRBJ2-7, with D perhaps matching TRBD2 (6 bases). This CDR3 spans 15 amino acids. Per germline, CDR1 MNHEY and CDR2 SMNVEV (reference sequence). V was cut by 2 bases and J by 6 bases, with 17 bases left in between. CDR3 protein: CASSLLQGGPAEQYF. Written as DNA, the CDR3 is TGTGCCAGCAGTTTACTGCAGGGAGGCCCCGCCGAGCAGTACTTC.

The chain has TRBV14 and TRBJ2-7; the D is unclear. The germline V gene encodes CDR1 SGHDN and CDR2 FVKESK. The CDR3 contains 17 residues. Trimming shortened V by 5 bases and J by 4 bases, and 24 bases separated the two germline ends. CDR3 coding DNA: TGTGCCAGCAGCGGTGAATACGGTCATGGGCCTGCTTACGAGCAGTACTTC. Its protein is CASSGEYGHGPAYEQYF.

The CDR3 coding sequence is TGCGCCAGCAGCTCCACAGGAGATACGCAGTATTTT. This encodes CASSSTGDTQYF. This chain joins TRBV5-1 and TRBJ2-3, with D tentatively TRBD1 (5 bases). The CDR3 length is 12 residues. Trimming shortened V by 3 bases and J by 5 bases, and 7 bases separated the two germline ends. The germline CDR1 and CDR2 sequences are SGHRS and YFSETQ.

The CDR3 sequence: CASRIRGSQETQYF. DNA of the CDR3: TGTGCCAGCCGGATCAGGGGGAGTCAAGAGACCCAGTACTTC. The chain has TRBV27 and TRBJ2-5; TRBD1 matches at 7 bases. The germline V gene encodes CDR1 MNHEY and CDR2 SMNVEV (reference sequence). CDR3 length: 14 amino acids. Unmatched junction bases numbered 8, after V lost 8 bases and J lost 2 bases.

This clone has more than one count but fewer than ten. The V gene is TRBV7-3, the J gene TRBJ2-7; D gene uncertain. Germline V gene sequence: CDR1 SGHTA, CDR2 FQGTGA. V dropped 2 bases and J dropped 1 base, with 12 bases sitting between them. This CDR3 is built from 15 residues. CDR3 coding DNA: TGTGCCAGCAGCTTAGGAGACGTAGGTTCCTACGAGCAGTACTTC. Residues: CASSLGDVGSYEQYF.

The chain uses TRBV6-5 and TRBJ1-4, with no clear D. V gave up 6 bases and J gave up 1 base, with 12 bases separating them. The CDR3 spans 15 residues. Per germline, CDR1 MNHEY and CDR2 SVGAGI. This CDR3 is CASRMTRQTNEKLFF. CDR3 nucleotide sequence: TGTGCCAGCAGGATGACCAGGCAAACTAATGAAAAACTGTTTTTT.

The rearrangement joins TRBV5-6 to TRBJ1-6; D is unresolved. V was cut by 7 bases and J by 9 bases, with 14 bases left in between. This CDR3 has 13 amino acids. CDR1 SGHDT and CDR2 YYEEEE come from the germline V gene. In DNA form, the CDR3 reads TGTGCCAGCGTAAAACAATTTGGTTCACCCCTCCACTTT. As protein: CASVKQFGSPLHF.

A remark on this clone: Other DNA sequences from this sample encode an identical CDR3 as well. The rearrangement uses TRBV11-1 and TRBJ1-2, with 8 bases fitting TRBD1. J was trimmed by 4 bases and V by 3 bases; bases with no gene match: 10. CDR3 length equals 16 residues. Germline assignment: CDR1 SGHAT and CDR2 FQDESV (reference sequence). DNA of the CDR3: TGTGCCAGCAGCTTGGCGCTGGGACAGGACGCCTATGGCTACACCTTC. Translated: CASSLALGQDAYGYTF.

V and J are TRBV9 and TRBJ2-2; 7 nucleotides match TRBD1. The CDR3 runs 15 residues. Trimming cost V 5 bases and J 0 bases; bases outside gene matches: 4. In germline, CDR1 is SGDLS, CDR2 YYNGEE. In DNA, the CDR3 is TGTGCCAGCAGAACGGGGACAGCGAACACCGGGGAGCTGTTTTTT. Its translation: CASRTGTANTGELFF.

This clone has only one observation. J is TRBJ2-5 and V is TRBV5-6, with 11 bases matching TRBD2. In germline, CDR1 is SGHDT, CDR2 YYEEEE. The junction had 6 bases not matched to a gene; V was cut back by 0 bases and J by 5 bases. The CDR3 is made up of 16 amino acids. The CDR3 sequence: CASSLELAGVEETQYF. Here the CDR3 DNA reads TGTGCCAGCAGCTTGGAACTAGCGGGAGTAGAGGAGACCCAGTACTTC. Together with reference TRBV5-6 and TRBJ2-5, the CDR3 gives the full variable domain: DAGVTQSPTHLIKTRGQQVTLRCSPKSGHDTVSWYQQALGQGPQFIFQYYEEEERQRGNFPDRFSGHQFPNYSSELNVNALLLGDSALYLCASSLELAGVEETQYFGPGTRLLVL.

The chain employs TRBV5-4 and TRBJ2-1; possible D gene TRBD2, 5 bases. The ends were cut back, 5 bases at V and 3 bases at J, with 15 bases in the middle. Germline values: CDR1 SGHNT, CDR2 YYREEE (reference sequence). This CDR3 comprises 15 residues. Here the CDR3 DNA reads TGTGCCAGCAGAGATTCCCGGGATATCTACAATGAGCAGTTCTTC. Its translation: CASRDSRDIYNEQFF. Full variable domain (outside the CDR3, taken from reference TRBV5-4 and TRBJ2-1): ETGVTQSPTHLIKTRGQQVTLRCSSQSGHNTVSWYQQALGQGPQFIFQYYREEENGRGNFPPRFSGLQFPNYSSELNVNALELDDSALYLCASRDSRDIYNEQFFGPGTRLTVL.

V usage is TRBV5-1 and J usage is TRBJ2-7, with 7 bases that match TRBD1. This CDR3 contains 12 residues. The junction had 0 bases not matched to a gene; V was cut back by 4 bases and J by 2 bases. From germline, CDR1 is SGHRS and CDR2 YFSETQ. For the CDR3, the DNA is TGCGCCAGCAGCGACAGGGCCTACGAGCAGTACTTC. Encoded protein: CASSDRAYEQYF.

J is TRBJ2-2 and V is TRBV19, with a possible D match to TRBD1 (5 bases). Trimming took 3 bases from V and 6 from J, leaving 8 bases between them. This CDR3 has 13 amino acids. Per germline, CDR1 LNHDA and CDR2 SQIVND (reference sequence). CDR3 protein: CASSILRAGELFF. The CDR3, as DNA: TGTGCCAGTAGTATCCTCAGGGCCGGGGAGCTGTTTTTT.

The chain carries TRBV28 and TRBJ1-1; D is possibly TRBD1 (5 bases). The germline gives CDR1 MDHEN, CDR2 SYDVKM. This CDR3 is built from 15 residues. Trimming stripped 4 bases from V and 11 bases from J, with 23 bases between. The CDR3 region has the DNA TGTGCCAGCAGTTCCCCCCCAGGGAATAGGGTTACCGCTTTCTTT. Encoded protein: CASSSPPGNRVTAFF.

This clone was seen more than once but under ten times. The chain uses TRBV7-2 and TRBJ2-3; 11 bases are a match to TRBD2. Germline CDR1 reads SGHTA; CDR2 reads FQGNSA. V was pared by 7 bases and J by 3 bases, with 6 bases of the junction left unmatched. The CDR3 runs to 15 residues. This CDR3 is CASNSGRAGTDTQYF. The DNA for the CDR3 is TGTGCCAGCAATAGCGGGAGGGCCGGGACAGATACGCAGTATTTT.

The rearrangement joins TRBV21-1 to TRBJ1-1. TRBV21-1 is given as a pseudogene. CDR3 length equals 14 residues. The CDR3 protein is CASSRPRVNTEAFF. CDR3 bases: TGTGCCAGCAGCCGACCACGGGTGAACACTGAAGCTTTCTTT.

The DNA for the CDR3 is TGTGCCAGCAGCGTAGGGAGGGAGTCCTACGAGCAGTACTTC. It yields the protein CASSVGRESYEQYF. The chain links TRBV9 to TRBJ2-7; a weak D match, TRBD2 (6 bases). V lost 0 bases, J lost 1 base, and 8 bases lay in between. The CDR3 length is 14 residues. Germline V gene data show CDR1 as SGDLS and CDR2 as YYNGEE. Complete variable domain (other parts from reference TRBV9 and TRBJ2-7): DSGVTQTPKHLITATGQRVTLRCSPRSGDLSVYWYQQSLDQGLQFLIQYYNGEERAKGNILERFSAQQFPDLHSELNLSSLELGDSALYFCASSVGRESYEQYFGPGTRLTVT.

V gene TRBV4-1 combines with J gene TRBJ2-7; 9 bases align to TRBD1. CDR3 length: 15 amino acids. Trimming at V came to 3 bases and at J to 3 bases, leaving 6 bases not matched to a gene. Per the germline V gene, CDR1 is MGHRA and CDR2 is YSYEKL. The CDR3 sequence is CASSHGQGPYYEQYF. In DNA, the CDR3 is TGCGCCAGCAGCCATGGACAGGGGCCCTACTACGAGCAGTACTTC.

The chain is built from TRBV28 and TRBJ1-5, with D possibly being TRBD1 (5 bases). Trimming took 2 bases from V and 5 from J, leaving 16 bases between them. CDR1 and CDR2 from the germline V gene are MDHEN and SYDVKM. This CDR3 has 16 amino acids. This CDR3 reads CASSLPRPTVHQPQHF. For the CDR3, the DNA is TGTGCCAGCAGTTTACCCAGGCCGACAGTTCATCAGCCCCAGCATTTT.

The chain recombines TRBV7-7 with TRBJ2-3; TRBD1 might be the D (6 bases). Germline CDR1 and CDR2: SSHAT and FNYEAQ (reference sequence). The length of the CDR3 is 14 residues. Trimming took off 2 bases at V and 0 bases at J, with 6 bases between the two ends. The CDR3 loop is CASSLRGSTDTQYF. CDR3 DNA sequence: TGTGCCAGCAGCTTAAGGGGGAGCACAGATACGCAGTATTTT.

The V and J genes are TRBV6-5 and TRBJ2-5; D not resolved. In germline, CDR1 is MNHEY, CDR2 SVGAGI. The CDR3 runs to 15 residues. V was clipped by 6 bases and J by 3 bases, with 17 bases between them. CDR3 in amino acids: CASRAQRPREETQYF. CDR3 DNA: TGTGCCAGCAGGGCCCAAAGGCCACGGGAAGAGACCCAGTACTTC.

The V gene is TRBV2, the J gene TRBJ1-1, with D possibly matching TRBD1 (5 bases). Germline CDR1 is SNHLY and CDR2 is FYNNEI. This CDR3 is built from 14 residues. Trimming removed 4 bases at V and 5 bases at J, with 14 bases between. CDR3 amino acids: CASSGAGRGTEAFF. The DNA of the CDR3 is TGTGCCAGCAGTGGAGCCGGGAGGGGAACTGAAGCTTTCTTT.

This clone has just one count. V gene TRBV7-5 combines with J gene TRBJ2-7; the tabulated D call, TRBD2, remains unverified against the DNA. TRBV7-5 is shown as a pseudogene. The CDR3 is 13 amino acids. The CDR3 spells CARSMRDSYEQYF. CDR3 coding DNA: TGTGCCAGAAGTATGAGGGACTCCTACGAGCAGTACTTC.

The chain has TRBV7-2 and TRBJ1-4; 7 bases fit TRBD1. V trimming: 4 bases; J trimming: 8 bases; junction bases outside the gene matches: 10. Per germline, CDR1 SGHTA and CDR2 FQGNSA. This CDR3 spans 15 amino acids. This CDR3 reads CASSSQTGIGEKLFF. The CDR3 DNA is TGTGCCAGCAGCTCTCAGACAGGGATCGGGGAAAAACTGTTTTTT.

This clone has a single count. The chain is built from TRBV6-6 and TRBJ1-6; D may be TRBD1 (5 bases). The CDR3 is 13 residues long. V lost 6 bases, J lost 9 bases, and 12 bases lay in between. Per germline, CDR1 MNHNY and CDR2 SVGAGI (reference sequence). In DNA form, the CDR3 reads TGTGCCAGCAGGCCCAGGGCCGGTTCACCCCTCCACTTT. Encoded protein: CASRPRAGSPLHF.

The chain's CDR3 is CASSPTSVSEAFF. CDR3 nucleotide sequence: TGTGCCAGTAGTCCAACTAGCGTCTCTGAAGCTTTCTTT. V usage is TRBV19 and J usage is TRBJ1-1; D remains unclear. The V and J ends lost 5 bases and 6 bases respectively, with 13 bases between them. Looked up from germline, CDR1 is LNHDA and CDR2 is SQIVND (reference sequence). This CDR3 is 13 amino acids long.

This chain uses TRBV19 with TRBJ1-4; 7 bases are shared with TRBD1. The J segment lost 5 bases and the V segment lost 6 bases, leaving 9 bases of the junction unmatched. Germline loops: CDR1 LNHDA, CDR2 SQIVND (reference sequence). CDR3 length: 15 residues. The CDR3 nucleotides read TGTGCCAGTAGCATCCCGGCAGGGGGGAATGAAAAACTGTTTTTT. This sequence encodes CASSIPAGGNEKLFF.

This clone appeared once. The genes are TRBV6-1 and TRBJ2-7; tentatively, D is TRBD1 (6 bases). Trimming took off 1 base at V and 4 bases at J, with 11 bases between the two ends. Germline V gene data show CDR1 as MNHNS and CDR2 as SASEGT. The CDR3 has 14 amino acids. CDR3 nucleotide sequence: TGTGCCAGCAGTGAAGGGCCAGGGGTATACGAGCAGTACTTC. Protein product: CASSEGPGVYEQYF.